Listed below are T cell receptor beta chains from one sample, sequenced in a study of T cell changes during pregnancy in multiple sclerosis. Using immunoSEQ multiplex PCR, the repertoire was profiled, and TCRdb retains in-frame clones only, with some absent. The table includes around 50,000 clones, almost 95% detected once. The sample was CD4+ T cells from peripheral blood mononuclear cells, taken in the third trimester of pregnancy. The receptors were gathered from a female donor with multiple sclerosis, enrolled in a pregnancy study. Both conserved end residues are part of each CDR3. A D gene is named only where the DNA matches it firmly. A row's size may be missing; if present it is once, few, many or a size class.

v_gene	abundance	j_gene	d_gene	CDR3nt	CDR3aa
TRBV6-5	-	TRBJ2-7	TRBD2	TGTGCCAGCAGTTCTTTAGCGGGAGTGTCCTACGAGCAGTACTTC	CASSSLAGVSYEQYF
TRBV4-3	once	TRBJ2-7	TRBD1	TGCGCCAGCAGCCAAGATTGGGGACAGCCCTACGAGCAGTACTTC	CASSQDWGQPYEQYF
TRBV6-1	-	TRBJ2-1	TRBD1	TGTGCCAGCAGTGGTACAGGGGGTTGGTCCTACAATGAGCAGTTCTTC	CASSGTGGWSYNEQFF
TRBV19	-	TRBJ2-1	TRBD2	TGTGCCAGTAGCCCACTATTGTTCGCGGGAGCCTTGGATGAGCAGTTCTTC	CASSPLLFAGALDEQFF
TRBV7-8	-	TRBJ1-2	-	TGTGCCAGCAGCTTAAGTAGCCAGCAAGGAGACTATGGCTACACCTTC	CASSLSSQQGDYGYTF
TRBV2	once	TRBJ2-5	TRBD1	TGTGCCAGCAGTGTACGGACAGGGGGCCGGGAGACCCAGTACTTC	CASSVRTGGRETQYF
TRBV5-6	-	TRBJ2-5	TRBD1	TGTGCCAGCAGCTTACCTGGACAGGGAGGTCGAACGGAGACCCAGTACTTC	CASSLPGQGGRTETQYF
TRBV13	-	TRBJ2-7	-	TGTGCCAGCAGCCCAGGTGGGGGGAGGCCCTACGAGCAGTACTTC	CASSPGGGRPYEQYF
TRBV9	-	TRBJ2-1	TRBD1	TGTGCCAGCAGCGGCCGGGACAGACCTTACAATGAGCAGTTCTTC	CASSGRDRPYNEQFF
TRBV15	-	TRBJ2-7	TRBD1	TGTGCCACCAGCAGAGCCGGGACAGGGGGACACGAGCAGTACTTC	CATSRAGTGGHEQYF
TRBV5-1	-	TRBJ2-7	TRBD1	TGCGCCAGCAGCGCCCAAACAGGGGTCTTGGGGAACGAGCAGTACTTC	CASSAQTGVLGNEQYF
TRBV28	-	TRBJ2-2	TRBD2	TGTGCCACTAGGGGAGGGCCTAACACCGGGGAGCTGTTTTTT	CATRGGPNTGELFF
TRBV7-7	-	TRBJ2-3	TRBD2	TGTGCTAGCAGCTCCGGACTAGCAAGAGATACGCAGTATTTT	CASSSGLARDTQYF
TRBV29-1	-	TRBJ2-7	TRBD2	TGCAGCGCCGGGGGGGCGGGGTCCTACGAGCAGTACTTC	CSAGGAGSYEQYF
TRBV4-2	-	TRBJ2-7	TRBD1	TGTGCCAGCAGCCAAGCCCTTTCCGGGACAGGGTCCTACGAGCAGTACTTC	CASSQALSGTGSYEQYF
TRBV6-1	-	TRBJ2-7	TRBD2	TGTGCCAGCAGTGTCCAGGGACTATCGGTGTACGAGCAGTACTTC	CASSVQGLSVYEQYF
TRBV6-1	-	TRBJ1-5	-	TGTGCCAGCGGGGCAGGGCGCCAGCCCCAGCATTTT	CASGAGRQPQHF
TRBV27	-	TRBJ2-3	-	TGTGCCAGCAGTTTAAAACCACAGGCTCTAGGCACAGATACGCAGTATTTT	CASSLKPQALGTDTQYF
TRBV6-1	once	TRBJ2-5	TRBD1	TGTGCCAGCAGGAAGACAGGGGGGTATCAAGAGACCCAGTACTTC	CASRKTGGYQETQYF
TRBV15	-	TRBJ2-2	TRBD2	TGTGCCACGAAAGGACTAGCGGGCATGGGGGGCACCGGGGAGCTGTTTTTT	CATKGLAGMGGTGELFF
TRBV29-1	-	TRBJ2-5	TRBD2	TGCAGCGTCCAAAGCGGGACTATCCAAGAGACCCAGTACTTC	CSVQSGTIQETQYF
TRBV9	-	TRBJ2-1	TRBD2	TGTGCCAGCAGCGTGGGACTAGCGGGAGCGAAGAGCTCCTACAATGAGCAGTTCTTC	CASSVGLAGAKSSYNEQFF
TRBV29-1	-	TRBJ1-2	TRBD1	TGCAGCGTTGAGTGGGGACAGGGTCATGGCTACACCTTC	CSVEWGQGHGYTF
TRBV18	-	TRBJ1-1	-	TGTGCCAGCCTACCGCTGCGGGGGAACACTGAAGCTTTCTTT	CASLPLRGNTEAFF
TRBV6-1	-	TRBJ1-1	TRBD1	TGTGCCAGCAGTGAACTGACAGGGGGGTTTTGGAACACTGAAGCTTTCTTT	CASSELTGGFWNTEAFF
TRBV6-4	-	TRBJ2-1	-	TGTGCCAGCAGCTTCCACAATGAGCAGTTCTTC	CASSFHNEQFF
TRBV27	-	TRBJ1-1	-	TGTGCCAGCAGTCTAGGGGGACGGAACCGACTTCGGGTGTTGAACACTGAAGCTTTCTTT	CASSLGGRNRLRVLNTEAFF
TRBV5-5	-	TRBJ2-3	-	TGTGCCACCAAGGTAGCGGGCACAGATACGCAGTATTTT	CATKVAGTDTQYF
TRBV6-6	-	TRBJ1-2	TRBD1	TGTGCCAGCAGTTCCACACAGGACAGGCTCTATGGCTACACCTTC	CASSSTQDRLYGYTF
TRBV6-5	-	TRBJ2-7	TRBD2	TGTGCCACCAGTTGGGGGACTAGCGGGAGGGCCGAGCAGTACTTC	CATSWGTSGRAEQYF
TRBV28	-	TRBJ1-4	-	TGTGCCGCATCGACTCCGGGAGGGACCCACCTAGGCGGTGAAAAACTGTTTTTT	CAASTPGGTHLGGEKLFF
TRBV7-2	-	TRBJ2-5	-	TGTGCCAGCAGCTTAGAAACAGGGAGCCGTTTTAGGGAGACCCAGTACTTC	CASSLETGSRFRETQYF
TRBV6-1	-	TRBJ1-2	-	TGTGCCAGCAGTGAAGTCACACTGAGATGGGGCTCGGGCTACACCTTC	CASSEVTLRWGSGYTF
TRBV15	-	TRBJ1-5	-	TGTGCCACCAGCAGACCTATGGGCAATCAGCCCCAGCATTTT	CATSRPMGNQPQHF
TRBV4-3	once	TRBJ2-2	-	TGCGCCAGCAGCCAAGTTTCTAGCCGGGAGCTGTTTTTT	CASSQVSSRELFF
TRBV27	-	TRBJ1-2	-	TGTGCCAGCAGTTTATCTCCTTCGACAGTCACCTATGGCTACACCTTC	CASSLSPSTVTYGYTF
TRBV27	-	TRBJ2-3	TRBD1	TGTGCCAGCAGTTACAGGGGGTTGACAGATACGCAGTATTTT	CASSYRGLTDTQYF
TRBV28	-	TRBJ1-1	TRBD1	TGTGCCAGCAGTTTTCGGGACAGGATGAACACTGAAGCTTTCTTT	CASSFRDRMNTEAFF
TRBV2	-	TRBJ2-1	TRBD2	TGTGCCAGCAGAAGTAAAGCGGGAGGGTGGTCCTACAATGAGCAGTTCTTC	CASRSKAGGWSYNEQFF
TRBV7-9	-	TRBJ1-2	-	TGTGCCAGCAGCTTATCGCACAGCCTGGGCCTCAGGGACTATGGCTACACCTTC	CASSLSHSLGLRDYGYTF
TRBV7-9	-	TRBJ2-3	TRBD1	TGTGCCAGCAGCTCGACAGGGGTAGGGCCAGATACGCAGTATTTT	CASSSTGVGPDTQYF
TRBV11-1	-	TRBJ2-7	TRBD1	TGTGCCAGCAGAAGTACAGGGGGCGAGCAGTACTTC	CASRSTGGEQYF
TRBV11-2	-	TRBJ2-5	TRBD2	TGTGCCAGCAGCTTAGGACTAGCGGGGCCTCAAGAGACCCAGTACTTC	CASSLGLAGPQETQYF
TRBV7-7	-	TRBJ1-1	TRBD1	TGTGCTAGCAGGCCCCGGGACAGAAACATGAACACTGAAGCTTTCTTT	CASRPRDRNMNTEAFF
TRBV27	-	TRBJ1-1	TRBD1	TGTGCCAGCAGTTTAATAGCGACAGGGGAAGCTTTCTTT	CASSLIATGEAFF